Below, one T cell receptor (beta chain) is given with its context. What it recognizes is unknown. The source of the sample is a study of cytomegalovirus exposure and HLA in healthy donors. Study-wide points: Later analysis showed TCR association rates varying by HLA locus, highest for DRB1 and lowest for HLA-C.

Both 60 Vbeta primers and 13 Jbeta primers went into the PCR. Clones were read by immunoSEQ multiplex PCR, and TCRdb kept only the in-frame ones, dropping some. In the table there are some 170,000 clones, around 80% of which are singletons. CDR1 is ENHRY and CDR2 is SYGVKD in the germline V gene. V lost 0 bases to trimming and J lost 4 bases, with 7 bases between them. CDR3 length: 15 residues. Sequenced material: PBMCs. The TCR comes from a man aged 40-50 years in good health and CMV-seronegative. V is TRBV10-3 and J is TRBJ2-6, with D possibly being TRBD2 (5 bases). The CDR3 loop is CAISESTTGANVLTF. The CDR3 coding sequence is TGTGCCATCAGTGAGTCGACTACCGGGGCCAACGTCCTGACTTTC.